The 17 T cell receptor beta chains below come from one sample, sequenced in a study of T cells of healthy individuals. TCRdb re-analysed the 5' RACE reads in MiXCR, keeping a single row per CDR3 protein. The sample lists approximately 100,000 distinct CDR3 sequences, approximately 16% occurring once. Receptor source: a human donor in good health.

This clonotype was seen at least ten times. This rearrangement joins TRBV15 to TRBJ2-1; TRBD2 aligns across 8 bases. With V trimmed by 1 base and J by 9 bases, 8 bases remained unmatched. Looked up from germline, CDR1 is LNHNV and CDR2 is YYDKDF (reference sequence). The CDR3 is made up of 15 amino acids. CDR3 loop: CATSRVISGESEQFF. As DNA, the CDR3 is TGTGCCACCAGCAGAGTTATTAGCGGGGAGAGTGAGCAGTTCTTC.

This clonotype was detected a few times. The chain carries TRBV25-1 and TRBJ2-1; no clear D gene. CDR1 MGHDK and CDR2 SYGVNS come from the germline V gene. The CDR3 runs 13 residues. The germline V and J ends were trimmed by 0 bases and 9 bases, with 9 bases remaining between them. CDR3 DNA sequence: TGTGCCAGCAGTGAATACATCGAGCGTGAGCAGTTCTTC. Encoded protein: CASSEYIEREQFF.

This sequence joins TRBV11-2 and TRBJ2-6, with D possibly being TRBD1 or TRBD2 (5 bases each). Germline-derived CDR1 and CDR2 are SGHAT and FQNNGV. The CDR3 covers 18 residues. The V end lost 5 bases, the J end lost 4 bases, and 21 bases lay between the germline ends. The CDR3 sequence: CASSPPVWGITGANVLTF. The CDR3 DNA reads TGTGCCAGCAGCCCCCCGGTGTGGGGGATTACAGGGGCCAACGTCCTGACTTTC.

This clonotype occurred a few times. This chain uses TRBV27 with TRBJ1-3; 7 nucleotides line up with TRBD1. The CDR3 length is 14 residues. V was clipped by 6 bases and J by 4 bases; unmatched bases: 6. Germline loops: CDR1 MNHEY, CDR2 SMNVEV (reference sequence). The CDR3 sequence is CASREGAGGNTIYF. The CDR3 nucleotides are TGTGCCAGCAGGGAGGGGGCGGGGGGAAACACCATATATTTT.

This sequence joins TRBV7-9 and TRBJ2-7; weak D call: TRBD1 (6 bases). Germline loops: CDR1 SEHNR, CDR2 FQNEAQ (reference sequence). V was clipped by 3 bases and J by 4 bases, with 10 bases between them. This CDR3 has 13 amino acids. CDR3 in DNA: TGTGCCAGCAGCTTCACAGGGTTTTACGAGCAGTACTTC. As protein: CASSFTGFYEQYF.

This chain links TRBV20-1 with TRBJ2-3; TRBD2 matches at 12 bases. The J segment lost 7 bases and the V segment lost 2 bases, leaving 10 bases of the junction unmatched. The CDR3 is 16 residues long. Germline loops: CDR1 DFQATT, CDR2 SNEGSKA (reference sequence). CDR3 coding DNA: TGCAGTGCTAGACCTCAGACTAGCGGGGGATTATATACGCAGTATTTT. This codes for CSARPQTSGGLYTQYF.

This clonotype was found a few times. The chain couples TRBV20-1 to TRBJ1-1, with 8 bases fitting TRBD1. The V gene's germline CDR1 is DFQATT and CDR2 SNEGSKA (reference sequence). V was clipped by 6 bases and J by 5 bases; unmatched bases: 11. The CDR3 spans 14 residues. This CDR3 reads CSAGNGQGPTEAFF. Written as DNA, the CDR3 is TGCAGTGCCGGTAACGGACAGGGTCCAACTGAAGCTTTCTTT.

The J gene is TRBJ1-1, the V gene TRBV28; TRBD1 might be the D (6 bases). This CDR3 contains 15 residues. The V end lost 7 bases, the J end lost 4 bases, and 19 bases lay between the germline ends. Germline CDR1 is MDHEN and CDR2 is SYDVKM. The CDR3 sequence: CASTPLQGLGTEAFF. The CDR3 DNA reads as TGTGCCAGCACGCCCCTACAGGGTCTGGGCACTGAAGCTTTCTTT. Combining the CDR3 with reference TRBV28 and TRBJ1-1 gives the whole variable domain DVKVTQSSRYLVKRTGEKVFLECVQDMDHENMFWYRQDPGLGLRLIYFSYDVKMKEKGDIPEGYSVSREKKERFSLILESASTNQTSMYLCASTPLQGLGTEAFFGQGTRLTVV.

This clonotype was observed many times. The chain links TRBV28 to TRBJ1-2, with 7 nucleotides matching TRBD1. The CDR3 contains 14 residues. Germline lookup yields CDR1 MDHEN and CDR2 SYDVKM. The V and J ends lost 3 bases and 4 bases, in that order; junction bases with no gene match: 5. The CDR3: CASSFSQGGYGYTF. The CDR3 DNA is TGTGCCAGCAGTTTCTCGCAGGGGGGCTATGGCTACACCTTC.

This clonotype was detected only a few times. This sequence joins TRBV5-5 and TRBJ2-5; no firm D call. Deletions cut 0 bases from V and 5 bases from J, with 14 bases between. The CDR3 contains 15 residues. The germline CDR1 and CDR2 sequences are SGHKS and YYEKEE (reference sequence). CDR3 DNA: TGTGCCAGCAGCTTGGAGGACCCCCGGGTGGAGACCCAGTACTTC. It translates to CASSLEDPRVETQYF.

This clonotype was detected only a few times. The rearrangement links TRBV4-3 to TRBJ2-7, with unresolved D. The CDR3 is 15 residues long. Germline CDR1 LGHNA, CDR2 YSLEER. Trimming removed 1 base at V and 1 base at J, with 11 bases between. CDR3 region: CASSQVGLKSYEQYF. CDR3 in DNA: TGCGCCAGCAGCCAAGTTGGCCTGAAGTCCTACGAGCAGTACTTC.

The V gene is TRBV29-1, the J gene TRBJ2-1; TRBD1 or TRBD2 may be the D gene (5 bases each). Germline loops: CDR1 SQVTM, CDR2 ANQGSEA. V gave up 3 bases and J gave up 7 bases, with 19 bases separating them. The CDR3 has 15 residues. CDR3 region: CSVDSGIDWGNEQFF. The CDR3 DNA follows: TGCAGCGTTGATTCAGGGATCGATTGGGGGAATGAGCAGTTCTTC.

This clonotype has only a few counts. This sequence joins TRBV5-1 and TRBJ2-7; 10 positions agree with TRBD1. J lost 3 bases, V lost 2 bases, and 2 bases had no gene match. Germline V gives CDR1 SGHRS, CDR2 YFSETQ. The CDR3 loop spans 14 amino acids. DNA of the CDR3: TGCGCCAGCAGCTTCCGGGACAGGGGCTACGAGCAGTACTTC. Translated, it gives CASSFRDRGYEQYF.

The chain is built from TRBV24-1 and TRBJ1-5, with 8 bases identical to TRBD1. The V gene's germline CDR1 is KGHDR and CDR2 SFDVKD. CDR3 length: 16 amino acids. Trimming at V came to 5 bases and at J to 3 bases, leaving 8 bases not matched to a gene. CDR3 in DNA: TGTGCCACCAGTGGCCAAGGACAGGGCGACAATCAGCCCCAGCATTTT. It is translated as CATSGQGQGDNQPQHF.

This clonotype was detected only a few times. The CDR3 DNA reads as TGTGCCAGCAGTTTGTTGAGCCGCTCCTACAATGAGCAGTTCTTC. It specifies CASSLLSRSYNEQFF. V is TRBV28 and J is TRBJ2-1; D unclear. This CDR3 has 15 amino acids. Trimming shortened V by 3 bases and J by 0 bases, and 9 bases separated the two germline ends. In germline, CDR1 is MDHEN, CDR2 SYDVKM.

Many counts were recorded for this clonotype. CDR3 loop: CASSLGSHSPLHF. For the CDR3, the DNA is TGTGCCAGCAGTTTAGGGTCGCATTCACCCCTCCACTTT. The chain has TRBV28 and TRBJ1-6; D ambiguous. This CDR3 spans 13 amino acids. The V gene lost 2 bases and the J gene lost 8 bases, with 7 bases spanning the gap. The germline gives CDR1 MDHEN, CDR2 SYDVKM. Filled out from reference TRBV28 and TRBJ1-6, the complete variable domain reads DVKVTQSSRYLVKRTGEKVFLECVQDMDHENMFWYRQDPGLGLRLIYFSYDVKMKEKGDIPEGYSVSREKKERFSLILESASTNQTSMYLCASSLGSHSPLHFGNGTRLTVT.

This clonotype was seen many times. The genes are TRBV7-9 and TRBJ2-1; 11 nucleotides align to TRBD2. CDR1 is SEHNR, CDR2 FQNEAQ, per germline (reference sequence). With V trimmed by 5 bases and J by 9 bases, 9 bases remained unmatched. This CDR3 spans 15 amino acids. The CDR3 nucleotides read TGTGCCAGCAGCCGATCGACTAGCGGGGCTAGTGAGCAGTTCTTC. Amino acid sequence: CASSRSTSGASEQFF.